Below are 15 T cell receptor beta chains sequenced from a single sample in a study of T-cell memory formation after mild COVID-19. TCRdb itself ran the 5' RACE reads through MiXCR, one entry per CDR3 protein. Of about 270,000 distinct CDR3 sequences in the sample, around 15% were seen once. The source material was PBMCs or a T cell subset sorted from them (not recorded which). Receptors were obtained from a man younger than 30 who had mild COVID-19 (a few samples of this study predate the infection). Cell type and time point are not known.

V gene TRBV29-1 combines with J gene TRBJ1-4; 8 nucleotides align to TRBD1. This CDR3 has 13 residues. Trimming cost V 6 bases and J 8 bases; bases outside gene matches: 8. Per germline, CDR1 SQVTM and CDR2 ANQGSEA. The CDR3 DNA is TGCAGCGTGACAGGGGCTCGGGGAGAAAAACTGTTTTTT. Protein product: CSVTGARGEKLFF.

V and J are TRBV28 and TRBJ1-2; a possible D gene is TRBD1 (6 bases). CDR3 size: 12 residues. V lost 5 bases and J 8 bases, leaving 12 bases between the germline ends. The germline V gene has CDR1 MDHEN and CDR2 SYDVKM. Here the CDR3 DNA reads TGTGCCAGCAGTGGGAGACAGGAGGGCTACACCTTC. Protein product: CASSGRQEGYTF.

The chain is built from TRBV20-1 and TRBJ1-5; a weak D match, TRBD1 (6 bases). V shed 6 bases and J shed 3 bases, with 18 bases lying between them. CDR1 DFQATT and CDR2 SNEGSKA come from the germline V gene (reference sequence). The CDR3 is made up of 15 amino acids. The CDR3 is CSAKHPTGTNQPQHF. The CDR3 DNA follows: TGCAGTGCCAAGCACCCAACAGGGACCAATCAGCCCCAGCATTTT.

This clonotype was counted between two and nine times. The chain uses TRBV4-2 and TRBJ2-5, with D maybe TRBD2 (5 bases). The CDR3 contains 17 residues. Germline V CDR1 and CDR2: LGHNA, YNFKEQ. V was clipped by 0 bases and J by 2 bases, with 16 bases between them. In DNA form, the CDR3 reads TGTGCCAGCAGCCAAGAGGCCTTCCTCCCGGGGCAAGAGACCCAGTACTTC. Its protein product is CASSQEAFLPGQETQYF.

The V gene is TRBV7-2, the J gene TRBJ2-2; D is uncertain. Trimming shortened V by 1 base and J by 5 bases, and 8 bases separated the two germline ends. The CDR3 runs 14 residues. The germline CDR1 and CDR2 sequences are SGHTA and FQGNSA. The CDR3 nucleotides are TGTGCCAGCAGCTTAGACAGAAGAACCGGGGAGCTGTTTTTT. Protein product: CASSLDRRTGELFF.

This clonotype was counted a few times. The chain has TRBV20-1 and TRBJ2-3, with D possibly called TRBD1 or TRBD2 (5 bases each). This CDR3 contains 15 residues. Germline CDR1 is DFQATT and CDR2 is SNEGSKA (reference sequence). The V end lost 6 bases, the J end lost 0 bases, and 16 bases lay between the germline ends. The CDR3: CSATRGLSSTDTQYF. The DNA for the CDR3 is TGCAGTGCCACCCGGGGCCTCTCCAGCACAGATACGCAGTATTTT.

The CDR3 region is CASSPGIDPGLVNEQFF. In DNA form, the CDR3 reads TGTGCCAGCAGCCCCGGCATTGACCCCGGTTTGGTGAATGAGCAGTTCTTC. V and J are TRBV12-3 or TRBV12-4 and TRBJ2-1, with D unclear. The CDR3 totals 17 residues. With 6 bases removed from V and 7 bases from J, the gap between germline ends came to 25 bases.

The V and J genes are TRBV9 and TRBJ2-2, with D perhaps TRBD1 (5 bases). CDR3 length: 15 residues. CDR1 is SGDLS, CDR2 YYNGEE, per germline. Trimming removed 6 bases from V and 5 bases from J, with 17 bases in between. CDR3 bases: TGTGCCAGCACCATGGACATCGGTCTGACCGGGGAGCTGTTTTTT. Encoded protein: CASTMDIGLTGELFF. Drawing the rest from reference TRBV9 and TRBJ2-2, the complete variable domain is DSGVTQTPKHLITATGQRVTLRCSPRSGDLSVYWYQQSLDQGLQFLIQYYNGEERAKGNILERFSAQQFPDLHSELNLSSLELGDSALYFCASTMDIGLTGELFFGEGSRLTVL.

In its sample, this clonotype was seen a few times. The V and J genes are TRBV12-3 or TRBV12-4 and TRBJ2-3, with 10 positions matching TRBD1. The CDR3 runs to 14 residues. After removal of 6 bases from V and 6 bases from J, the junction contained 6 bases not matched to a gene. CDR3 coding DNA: TGTGCCAGCAGCCTGACAGGGGGCATCGATACGCAGTATTTT. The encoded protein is CASSLTGGIDTQYF.

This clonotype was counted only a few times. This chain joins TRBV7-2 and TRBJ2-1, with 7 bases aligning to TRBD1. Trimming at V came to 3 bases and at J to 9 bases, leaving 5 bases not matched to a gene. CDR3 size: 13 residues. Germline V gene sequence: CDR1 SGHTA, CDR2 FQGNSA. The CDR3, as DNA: TGTGCCAGCAGCTTCGACAGGGACGGTGAGCAGTTCTTC. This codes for CASSFDRDGEQFF. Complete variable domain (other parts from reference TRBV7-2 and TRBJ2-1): GAGVSQSPSNKVTEKGKDVELRCDPISGHTALYWYRQSLGQGLEFLIYFQGNSAPDKSGLPSDRFSAERTGGSVSTLTIQRTQQEDSAVYLCASSFDRDGEQFFGPGTRLTVL.

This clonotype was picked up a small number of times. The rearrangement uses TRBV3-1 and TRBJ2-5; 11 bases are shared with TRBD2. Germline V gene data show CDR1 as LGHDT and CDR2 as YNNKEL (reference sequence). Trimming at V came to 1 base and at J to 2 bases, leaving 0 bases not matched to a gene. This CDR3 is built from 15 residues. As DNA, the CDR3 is TGTGCCAGCAGCCAAGGACTAGCGGGGCAAGAGACCCAGTACTTC. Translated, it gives CASSQGLAGQETQYF.

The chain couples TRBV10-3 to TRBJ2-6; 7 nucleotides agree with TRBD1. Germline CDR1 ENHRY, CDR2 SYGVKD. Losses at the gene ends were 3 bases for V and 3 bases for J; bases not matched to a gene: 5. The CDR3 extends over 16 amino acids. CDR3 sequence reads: CAISDSGGDGANVLTF. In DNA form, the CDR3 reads TGTGCCATCAGTGATTCAGGGGGTGATGGGGCCAACGTCCTGACTTTC.

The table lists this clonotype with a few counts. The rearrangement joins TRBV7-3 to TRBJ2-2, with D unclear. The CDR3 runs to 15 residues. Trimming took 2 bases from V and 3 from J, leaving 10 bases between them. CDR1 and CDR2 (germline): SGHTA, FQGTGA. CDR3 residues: CASSLSGLDTGELFF. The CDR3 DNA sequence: TGTGCCAGCAGCTTATCTGGGCTGGACACCGGGGAGCTGTTTTTT.

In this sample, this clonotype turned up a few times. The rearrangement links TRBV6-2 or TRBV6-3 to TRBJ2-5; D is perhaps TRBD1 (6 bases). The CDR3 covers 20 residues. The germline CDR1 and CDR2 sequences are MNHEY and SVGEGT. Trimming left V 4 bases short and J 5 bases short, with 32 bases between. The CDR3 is CASSFPPGHSFLALPETQYF. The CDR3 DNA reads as TGTGCCAGCAGTTTTCCACCGGGACACTCGTTTTTAGCCCTCCCGGAGACCCAGTACTTC.

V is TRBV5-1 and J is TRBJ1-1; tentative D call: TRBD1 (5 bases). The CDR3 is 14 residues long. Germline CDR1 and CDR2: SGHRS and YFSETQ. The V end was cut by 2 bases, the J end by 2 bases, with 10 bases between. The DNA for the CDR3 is TGCGCCAGCAGCTTCGACAGTCATAACACTGAAGCTTTCTTT. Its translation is CASSFDSHNTEAFF.